This T cell receptor (beta chain) was sequenced for a study of T-cell memory formation after mild COVID-19. In the study overall: TCR clusters were mostly donor specific. Study-wide results and limits: Second-wave clones peaking on day 37 lacked confirmed SARS-CoV-2 specificity. CM and EM subsets held most contracting CD4+ clones; EMRA held CD8+ ones.

As regards this clonotype: Its antigen is undetermined.

TCRdb passed the 5' RACE reads through MiXCR, listing each CDR3 protein once. The data hold about 360,000 distinct CDR3 sequences, with 13% to 15% observed a single time. The receptor comes from a man younger than 30 who had mild COVID-19 (a few samples of this study predate the infection). Cell type and time point are not known. Material: PBMCs or a T cell subset sorted from them (not recorded which).

This CDR3 reads CASSGLGQTQYF. CDR3 nucleotides: TGTGCCAGCAGTGGTCTAGGGCAGACCCAGTACTTC. V gene TRBV2 combines with J gene TRBJ2-5, with D hard to call. The CDR3 is 12 amino acids. Trimming took 4 bases from V and 6 from J, leaving 9 bases between them. Germline V gene lookup returns CDR1 SNHLY and CDR2 FYNNEI.